This T cell receptor beta chain emerged from a study of graft-versus-host responses after intestinal transplantation listed by TCRdb under 2021. With respect to the entire study: Multivisceral, liver-intestinal, or isolated intestinal transplants were received by the recipients. Every recipient was given anti-thymocyte globulin induction, then maintenance tacrolimus and steroids for 2 to 4 years. After intestinal transplantation, graft-versus-host and host-versus-graft alloreactive T cell clones in the graft, circulation and bone marrow were tracked using bulk TCR-beta CDR3 sequencing. Alloreactive clones were identified by sequencing pre-transplant mixed lymphocyte reaction products and comparing them with unstimulated pre-transplant donor and recipient T cells. A cohort of more than 20 intestinal transplant recipients, including one retransplant, was enrolled, and a few patients lacking pretransplant specimens were excluded. A peak of at least 4% donor T cells among recipient peripheral blood mononuclear cells was the definition used for donor T cell macrochimerism. Rather than being sequenced by the commercial service, samples from a few later patients were sequenced in-house on an Illumina MiSeq and processed with MiXCR. Overall study results and their limits: Early after transplant, declines in HvG clones were associated with peak levels of circulating GvH clones. In patients with donor T cell macrochimerism, the allografts had high GvH to HvG T cell clonal ratios. GvH clones were found in recipient bone marrow, and some of the GvH clones appeared earlier in ileal mucosa or blood, which is consistent with an intestinal mucosal origin. The conclusions were limited by the relatively low number and heterogeneity of the intestinal transplant patients.

Per the publication, the time point label means: cells obtained before transplantation from donor or recipient. In mixed lymphocyte reactions, approximately 200,000 CFSE-labeled pre-transplant responders were plated with approximately 200,000 irradiated violet-dye-labeled stimulators and cultured for less than 7 days. After the mixed lymphocyte reaction, proliferating CD3+CD4+CFSE-low and CD3+CD8+CFSE-low responder cells were FACS-sorted on a BD Influx sorter. As to this clone: No base quality information exists; no much larger clone differs at one position.

Library generation was performed with the immunoSEQ multiplex PCR assay. In most patients, genomic DNA was isolated using the Qiagen DNeasy Blood and Tissue Kit and sent frozen to Adaptive Biotechnologies for TCR sequencing. For most patients, genomic DNA was subjected to high-throughput TCR-beta CDR3 sequencing by Adaptive Biotechnologies. The study's own analysis went as follows. TCR sequencing data for around 19 patients were retrieved from Adaptive's ImmunoSEQ software; three other patients were processed with MiXCR and VDJtools. To correct CD4 versus CD8 sorting errors, sequences present in both subsets at a frequency ratio below 5:1 were removed. CDR3 nucleotide sequences shared between donor and recipient were removed because their origin could not be assigned. At least 2-fold expansion over unstimulated cells and a minimum CFSE-low frequency of 0.002% (template counts) or 0.001% (read counts) were required for clones to be classified as alloreactive. Clones detected in sequenced pre-transplant spleen, lymph node, or MLR CFSE-low populations of the donor or recipient were defined as mappable. The cumulative frequency of alloreactive clones was calculated as a percentage of all sequences, weighted by copy number. TCRdb took over this immuneACCESS table, retaining in-frame rearrangements with V and J assigned. Such tables are incomplete; in checked studies, under half of the missing clones stem from an unresolved V gene, and the remainder is unexplained. That table gives V, J and clone size, and the DNA gave D and trimming. The sample data list approximately 10,000 clones, and about 28% of these were observed just once. About 5.8% of the sample goes to the ten largest clones.

The sequences come from alloreactive CD4+ T cells from a mixed lymphocyte reaction culture, collected before transplantation. The cell subset or site label, as the study defines it: CFSE-low proliferating T cells sorted from roughly six-day pre-transplant mixed lymphocyte reaction (GvH or HvG direction). This sequence originates from a human patient who was an organ donor for intestinal transplantation.

The CDR3 region has the sequence CASSLEAGGGGTNEKLFF. The nucleotide sequence is TGTGCCAGCAGCTTAGAGGCAGGGGGTGGAGGAACTAATGAAAAACTGTTTTTT. The chain is encoded by TRBV11-2 joined to TRBJ1-4; TRBD1 matches 7 bases in the middle. The CDR3 covers 18 residues, taking in both the cysteine and the phenylalanine. The retained sequence is limited to the CDR3, 54 bases, with the frame set at the first base. V is pruned by 0 bases and J by 1 base, leaving 8 bases of the junction without a gene match. For CDR1 and CDR2, the germline V gene lists SGHAT and FQNNGV.